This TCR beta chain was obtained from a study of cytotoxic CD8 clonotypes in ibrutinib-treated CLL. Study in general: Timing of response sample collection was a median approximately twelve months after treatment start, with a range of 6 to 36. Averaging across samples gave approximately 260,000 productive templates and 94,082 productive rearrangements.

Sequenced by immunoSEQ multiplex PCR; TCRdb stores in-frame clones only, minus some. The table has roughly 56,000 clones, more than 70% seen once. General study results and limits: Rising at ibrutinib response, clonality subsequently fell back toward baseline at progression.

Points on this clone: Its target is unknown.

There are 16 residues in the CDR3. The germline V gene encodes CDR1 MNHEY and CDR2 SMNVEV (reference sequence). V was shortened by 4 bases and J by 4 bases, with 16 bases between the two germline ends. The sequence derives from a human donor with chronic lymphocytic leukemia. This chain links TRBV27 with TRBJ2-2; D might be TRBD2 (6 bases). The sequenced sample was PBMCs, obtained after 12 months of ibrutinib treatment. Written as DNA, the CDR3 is TGTGCCAGCAGTTCATCCCCGGGGGTGGGCACCGGGGAGCTGTTTTTT. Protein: CASSSSPGVGTGELFF.